Listed here are 14 T cell receptor beta chains from one sample, sequenced in a study of blood T cells in healthy people across ages. Together with a sample-barcoded 5' primer, a J-beta primer mix was included in a second PCR lasting about 6 to 11 cycles. From the 5' RACE reads, TCRdb called clonotypes with MiXCR, one entry per CDR3 protein. The sample holds 850,000 to 1,300,000 distinct CDR3 sequences; 40% to 45% are singletons and the top ten take under 20%. The specimen sequenced was blood. Every receptor here comes from a woman aged 55 to 70 in good health.

This clonotype was found a few times. The V gene is TRBV10-2, the J gene TRBJ1-5, with D perhaps matching TRBD1 (5 bases). Germline V CDR1 and CDR2: WSHSY, SAAADI. Trimming removed 2 bases at V and 3 bases at J, with 11 bases between. This CDR3 has 15 amino acids. The CDR3 DNA reads as TGCGCCAGCAGTGAGACAGGAGGGCTCAATCAGCCCCAGCATTTT. Translated, it gives CASSETGGLNQPQHF.

This chain connects TRBV27 to TRBJ2-7, with TRBD1 matching over 9 bases. Losses at the gene ends were 4 bases for V and 3 bases for J; bases not matched to a gene: 4. CDR3 size: 14 residues. Germline CDR1 MNHEY, CDR2 SMNVEV (reference sequence). The CDR3 spells CASSSGTGIYEQYF. CDR3 DNA: TGTGCCAGCAGTTCCGGGACAGGGATCTACGAGCAGTACTTC.

This chain uses TRBV10-3 with TRBJ1-2, with a possible D match to TRBD1 (6 bases). This CDR3 has 17 residues. The germline gives CDR1 ENHRY, CDR2 SYGVKD. Trimming stripped 0 bases from V and 1 base from J, with 15 bases between. The CDR3 bases are TGTGCCATCAGTGAGTCAACAGGGCAGGGATATAACTATGGCTACACCTTC. This encodes CAISESTGQGYNYGYTF.

The table lists this clonotype with a few counts. V is TRBV24-1 and J is TRBJ2-1; TRBD2 aligns across 10 bases. CDR3 length: 15 amino acids. Trimming took 5 bases from V and 7 from J; bases not matched to a gene: 7. The germline gives CDR1 KGHDR, CDR2 SFDVKD. The CDR3 DNA reads as TGTGCCACCAGTGGTCAACTAGCGGGGCGAAATGAGCAGTTCTTC. This sequence encodes CATSGQLAGRNEQFF.

V gene TRBV6-4 combines with J gene TRBJ2-3; unclear D gene. With 4 bases removed from V and 4 bases from J, the gap between germline ends came to 9 bases. Germline V gene sequence: CDR1 MRHNA, CDR2 SNTAGT. The CDR3 is 13 residues long. DNA for the CDR3: TGTGCCAGCAGTGTGGATGCCCCAGATACGCAGTATTTT. This sequence encodes CASSVDAPDTQYF.

This clonotype came up a few times. The J gene is TRBJ1-2, the V gene TRBV5-1; D possibly corresponds to TRBD1 (5 bases). The CDR3 loop spans 16 amino acids. Trimming stripped 0 bases from V and 4 bases from J, with 16 bases between. Germline CDR1 and CDR2: SGHRS and YFSETQ. DNA of the CDR3: TGCGCCAGCAGCTTGGACCTAGGGACTGCCAGCTATGGCTACACCTTC. Protein: CASSLDLGTASYGYTF.

J is TRBJ2-7 and V is TRBV14, with a tentative D call TRBD2 (5 bases). Per the germline V gene, CDR1 is SGHDN and CDR2 is FVKESK. V was shortened by 11 bases and J by 0 bases, with 20 bases between the two germline ends. The CDR3 totals 15 residues. This CDR3 reads CAATNVQRNSYEQYF. The CDR3 nucleotides read TGTGCCGCCACCAATGTCCAGCGGAACTCCTACGAGCAGTACTTC. Full variable domain (missing parts from reference TRBV14 and TRBJ2-7): EAGVTQFPSHSVIEKGQTVTLRCDPISGHDNLYWYRRVMGKEIKFLLHFVKESKQDESGMPNNRFLAERTGGTYSTLKVQPAELEDSGVYFCAATNVQRNSYEQYFGPGTRLTVT.

This chain uses TRBV20-1 with TRBJ2-7; possibly TRBD2 for D (5 bases). The V gene's germline CDR1 is DFQATT and CDR2 SNEGSKA (reference sequence). CDR3 size: 13 residues. V was pared by 2 bases and J by 3 bases, with 11 bases between. The CDR3: CSARPEGFYEQYF. CDR3 bases: TGCAGTGCTAGACCTGAGGGCTTCTACGAGCAGTACTTC.

This clonotype was seen more than once but under ten times. The chain uses TRBV20-1 and TRBJ2-5; 11 nucleotides agree with TRBD2. The length of the CDR3 is 15 residues. J gave up 9 bases and V 7 bases, and 16 bases lay outside the gene matches. From germline, CDR1 is DFQATT and CDR2 SNEGSKA (reference sequence). CDR3 nucleotide sequence: TGCAGTGACTGGGGTGGGACTAGCGGTAGCGGGGCCCAGTACTTC. Protein sequence: CSDWGGTSGSGAQYF.

The chain employs TRBV28 and TRBJ2-1; 7 nucleotides align to TRBD1. Germline values: CDR1 MDHEN, CDR2 SYDVKM. CDR3 length equals 14 residues. Unmatched junction bases numbered 2, after V lost 4 bases and J lost 2 bases. CDR3 region: CASSYDRAYNEQFF. The DNA of the CDR3 is TGTGCCAGCAGTTACGACAGGGCCTACAATGAGCAGTTCTTC.

This clonotype was counted a single time. The chain couples TRBV11-1 to TRBJ1-1; D remains unclear. Trimming took 7 bases from V and 1 from J, leaving 4 bases between them. CDR1 is SGHAT, CDR2 FQDESV, per germline (reference sequence). The CDR3 spans 11 residues. The CDR3 protein is CASTTNTEAFF. CDR3 DNA: TGTGCCAGCACCACGAACACTGAAGCTTTCTTT. Combining the CDR3 with reference TRBV11-1 and TRBJ1-1 gives the whole variable domain EAEVAQSPRYKITEKSQAVAFWCDPISGHATLYWYRQILGQGPELLVQFQDESVVDDSQLPKDRFSAERLKGVDSTLKIQPAELGDSAMYLCASTTNTEAFFGQGTRLTVV.

The genes are TRBV7-3 and TRBJ2-2, with a weak D call TRBD1 (5 bases). The CDR3 has 15 residues. V was trimmed by 7 bases and J by 0 bases, leaving 12 bases between them. Germline CDR1 reads SGHTA; CDR2 reads FQGTGA. Here the CDR3 reads CASKVAGSNTGELFF. The CDR3 nucleotides read TGTGCCAGCAAGGTGGCAGGGTCGAACACCGGGGAGCTGTTTTTT. The full variable domain, in which reference TRBV7-3 and TRBJ2-2 provide the parts outside the CDR3, is GAGVSQTPSNKVTEKGKYVELRCDPISGHTALYWYRQSLGQGPEFLIYFQGTGAADDSGLPNDRFFAVRPEGSVSTLKIQRTERGDSAVYLCASKVAGSNTGELFFGEGSRLTVL.

This clonotype was observed a few times. The V and J genes are TRBV12-3 or TRBV12-4 and TRBJ1-2; D unresolved. The length of the CDR3 is 13 residues. V was clipped by 4 bases and J by 8 bases, with 14 bases between them. CDR3 sequence (DNA): TGTGCCAGCAGTTGGCGTGGAGCCAAAGGCTACACCTTC. It specifies CASSWRGAKGYTF.

V usage is TRBV27 and J usage is TRBJ2-4, with 7 positions matching TRBD1. The J call may be faulty, since TRBJ2-5 better matches the DNA end. Germline V gene sequence: CDR1 MNHEY, CDR2 SMNVEV (reference sequence). The length of the CDR3 is 15 residues. The CDR3 here is CASSLDDRAEETQYF. The CDR3 DNA reads TGTGCCAGCAGTTTAGATGACAGGGCGGAGGAGACCCAGTACTTC.